This T cell receptor (beta chain) was documented in a study of blood T cell repertoires in COVID-19. In the authors' workflow: Nucleated cell number was recorded as an estimate derived from reference gene primer amplification. Profiled with immunoSEQ multiplex PCR; TCRdb holds only in-frame clones, not every one. Clone size and V and J calls were adopted from that table, with D and trimming inferred from the DNA. Among about 220,000 clones listed, 80% to 85% were seen once. Germline trimming cut 5 bases from V and 5 bases from J; bases unmatched to any gene: 10. The CDR3 has 15 amino acids. The V gene's germline CDR1 is SEHNR and CDR2 FQNEAQ (reference sequence).

Material: peripheral blood. The chain links TRBV7-9 to TRBJ2-7; 9 bases are a match to TRBD1. This sequence was found in a young man with active or convalescent COVID-19. Here the CDR3 DNA reads TGTGCCAGCAGCCCAACCGGGACAGGGATCCACGAGCAGTACTTC. It codes for CASSPTGTGIHEQYF.